The 20 T cell receptor beta chains listed next were all sequenced from one sample in a study of OX40 agonist ivuxolimab in advanced cancers. Using immunoSEQ multiplex PCR, the repertoire was profiled, and TCRdb retains in-frame clones only, with some absent. The profile shows some 13,000 clones, approximately 93% of them singletons. This specimen was CD4+ or CD8+ T cells sorted from blood, taken in a trial of the OX40 agonist ivuxolimab. The source of these receptors is an adult with an advanced solid tumor such as melanoma, head and neck, liver or kidney cancer.

CDR3 DNA: TGTGCCAGTAGTATAGTGCCAAACACTGAAGCTTTCTTT. It yields the protein CASSIVPNTEAFF. The chain uses TRBV19 and TRBJ1-1; D is undetermined. V lost 1 base, J lost 2 bases, and 5 bases lay in between. The CDR3 contains 13 residues. Germline loops: CDR1 LNHDA, CDR2 SQIVND (reference sequence). Combining the CDR3 with reference TRBV19 and TRBJ1-1 gives the whole variable domain DGGITQSPKYLFRKEGQNVTLSCEQNLNHDAMYWYRQDPGQGLRLIYYSQIVNDFQKGDIAEGYSVSREKKESFPLTVTSAQKNPTAFYLCASSIVPNTEAFFGQGTRLTVV.

The genes are TRBV5-5 and TRBJ2-2; tentatively, D is TRBD1 (5 bases). Trimming cost V 0 bases and J 5 bases, with 8 bases left between them. Germline V gene data show CDR1 as SGHKS and CDR2 as YYEKEE (reference sequence). The CDR3 has 14 residues. CDR3 region: CASSLAAGTGELFF. CDR3 DNA: TGTGCCAGCAGCTTGGCCGCAGGGACCGGGGAGCTGTTTTTT.

V gene TRBV28 combines with J gene TRBJ2-5; 7 nucleotides line up with TRBD1. The end of the DNA fits TRBJ2-7 better, so the J call may be wrong. Per germline, CDR1 MDHEN and CDR2 SYDVKM. The CDR3 loop spans 15 amino acids. In DNA form, the CDR3 reads TGTGCCAGCAGTTACAGGGGTCAGGTCTCCTACGAGCAGTACTTC. Its protein product is CASSYRGQVSYEQYF.

The J gene is TRBJ1-1, the V gene TRBV28; D not resolved. Germline V gene data show CDR1 as MDHEN and CDR2 as SYDVKM. V was shortened by 4 bases and J by 3 bases, with 6 bases between the two germline ends. The CDR3 runs to 12 residues. CDR3 nucleotide sequence: TGTGCCAGCAGTTCAGAGGACACTGAAGCTTTCTTT. It encodes CASSSEDTEAFF.

The rearrangement links TRBV11-2 to TRBJ1-1; no firm D call. Trimming pared 4 bases from V and 0 bases from J, leaving 12 bases between. This CDR3 has 15 residues. The germline CDR1 and CDR2 sequences are SGHAT and FQNNGV. The CDR3 DNA reads TGTGCCAGCAGCTCAGGAGGCCGGATGAACACTGAAGCTTTCTTT. This encodes CASSSGGRMNTEAFF.

The chain couples TRBV19 to TRBJ2-1, with D perhaps being TRBD1 or TRBD2 (5 bases each). The CDR3 loop spans 15 amino acids. V dropped 10 bases and J dropped 0 bases, with 16 bases sitting between them. CDR1 and CDR2 from the germline V gene are LNHDA and SQIVND (reference sequence). Here the CDR3 reads CAIGRGFSSYNEQFF. The CDR3, as DNA: TGTGCCATCGGACGGGGCTTTAGCTCCTACAATGAGCAGTTCTTC.

V is TRBV6-5 and J is TRBJ2-1; TRBD2 matches at 8 bases. V gave up 6 bases and J gave up 8 bases; unmatched junction bases: 3. CDR1 is MNHEY, CDR2 SVGAGI, per germline. The CDR3 covers 12 residues. The chain's CDR3 is CASSPGGDEQFF. The DNA for the CDR3 is TGTGCCAGCAGCCCCGGGGGGGATGAGCAGTTCTTC.

Concerning this clone: An end of the junction does not agree with germline; a read error may underlie this. CDR3 sequence reads: CSVESGETQYF. CDR3 sequence (DNA): TGCAGCGTTGAAAGTGGAGAGACGCAGTACTTC. The rearrangement joins TRBV29-1 to TRBJ2-5; D is unresolved. CDR1 and CDR2 (germline): SQVTM, ANQGSEA. This CDR3 comprises 11 residues.

The chain combines TRBV19 with TRBJ1-1; D not certain. The length of the CDR3 is 16 residues. The V end lost 4 bases, the J end lost 1 base, and 16 bases lay between the germline ends. Germline CDR1 is LNHDA and CDR2 is SQIVND (reference sequence). This chain's CDR3 is CASSTQRRYPNTEAFF. CDR3 coding DNA: TGTGCCAGTAGTACCCAACGACGGTATCCGAACACTGAAGCTTTCTTT.

This chain connects TRBV10-1 to TRBJ2-1; D possibly corresponds to TRBD2 (5 bases). The germline CDR1 and CDR2 sequences are WNHNN and SYGVQD (reference sequence). The CDR3 runs to 13 residues. With 3 bases removed from V and 2 bases from J, the gap between germline ends came to 5 bases. This CDR3 is CASSDGTYNEQFF. CDR3 nucleotides: TGCGCCAGCAGTGACGGGACCTACAATGAGCAGTTCTTC.

The chain recombines TRBV29-1 with TRBJ2-7; D not resolved. This CDR3 comprises 13 residues. The V gene lost 3 bases and the J gene lost 2 bases, with 11 bases spanning the gap. CDR1 is SQVTM and CDR2 is ANQGSEA in the germline V gene. The DNA for the CDR3 is TGCAGCGTTGATGGGAACAGTCCCTACGAGCAGTACTTC. It is translated as CSVDGNSPYEQYF.

The chain couples TRBV5-1 to TRBJ1-2; 9 nucleotides line up with TRBD1. After removal of 0 bases from V and 4 bases from J, the junction contained 13 bases not matched to a gene. The CDR3 consists of 18 residues. Per germline, CDR1 SGHRS and CDR2 YFSETQ. The CDR3 loop is CASSLAVLGQGIPYGYTF. The DNA of the CDR3 is TGCGCCAGCAGCTTGGCCGTTCTTGGACAGGGGATCCCCTATGGCTACACCTTC.

The rearrangement uses TRBV4-1 and TRBJ2-7, with D possibly being TRBD1 (5 bases). The length of the CDR3 is 15 residues. V was cut by 0 bases and J by 1 base, with 10 bases left in between. Germline V gene lookup returns CDR1 MGHRA and CDR2 YSYEKL. As DNA, the CDR3 is TGCGCCAGCAGCCAAGAGATCAGGGATTCCTACGAGCAGTACTTC. Amino acid sequence: CASSQEIRDSYEQYF.

This clone was seen just once. This chain connects TRBV30 to TRBJ1-4; 8 bases match TRBD1. V lost 0 bases to trimming and J lost 8 bases; unmatched junction nucleotides: 5. The germline V gene has CDR1 GTSNPN and CDR2 SVGIG (reference sequence). The CDR3 loop spans 14 amino acids. The DNA for the CDR3 is TGTGCCTGGAGTGTCCCAGGGGGCAAGGAAAAACTGTTTTTT. Translated: CAWSVPGGKEKLFF.

The chain carries TRBV6-4 and TRBJ1-5; D might be TRBD1 (5 bases). Looked up from germline, CDR1 is MRHNA and CDR2 is SNTAGT. V dropped 5 bases and J dropped 3 bases, with 8 bases sitting between them. The CDR3 covers 13 residues. The CDR3 nucleotides are TGTGCCAGCAGTTGGGGGAACAATCAGCCCCAGCATTTT. Translation gives CASSWGNNQPQHF.

The rearrangement links TRBV27 to TRBJ2-1; 8 bases match TRBD2. Looked up from germline, CDR1 is MNHEY and CDR2 is SMNVEV (reference sequence). With 2 bases clipped from V and 8 bases from J, the junction kept 8 bases outside the gene matches. This CDR3 is built from 15 residues. CDR3 in amino acids: CASSLGTSFSDEQFF. The CDR3 DNA reads TGTGCCAGCAGTTTAGGGACTAGTTTTTCCGATGAGCAGTTCTTC.

The rearrangement joins TRBV2 to TRBJ1-1; unclear D gene. This CDR3 has 13 amino acids. Germline lookup yields CDR1 SNHLY and CDR2 FYNNEI. V shed 4 bases and J shed 1 base, with 7 bases lying between them. CDR3 sequence (DNA): TGTGCCAGCAGTGTACACAGGAACACTGAAGCTTTCTTT. The encoded protein is CASSVHRNTEAFF.

V and J are TRBV28 and TRBJ2-2; TRBD2 matches at 7 bases. CDR1 is MDHEN, CDR2 SYDVKM, per germline. After removal of 5 bases from V and 3 bases from J, the junction contained 9 bases not matched to a gene. The length of the CDR3 is 16 residues. DNA for the CDR3: TGTGCCAGCAGTCAATCTAGCGGAGGGGACACCGGGGAGCTGTTTTTT. Translating it yields CASSQSSGGDTGELFF. Looking up the rest from reference TRBV28 and TRBJ2-2 gives the full variable domain: DVKVTQSSRYLVKRTGEKVFLECVQDMDHENMFWYRQDPGLGLRLIYFSYDVKMKEKGDIPEGYSVSREKKERFSLILESASTNQTSMYLCASSQSSGGDTGELFFGEGSRLTVL.

J is TRBJ1-2 and V is TRBV6-5; 11 bases match TRBD1. With 2 bases clipped from V and 8 bases from J, the junction kept 7 bases outside the gene matches. From germline, CDR1 is MNHEY and CDR2 SVGAGI. This CDR3 is 15 amino acids long. The DNA for the CDR3 is TGTGCCAGCAGTTACAACGGACAGGGGGCGCCCGGCTACACCTTC. Protein: CASSYNGQGAPGYTF.

The chain employs TRBV30 and TRBJ1-2; D possibly corresponds to TRBD1 (6 bases). This CDR3 has 14 residues. The ends were cut back, 8 bases at V and 4 bases at J, with 20 bases in the middle. The germline gives CDR1 GTSNPN, CDR2 SVGIG (reference sequence). This chain's CDR3 is CAMHTPGESYGYTF. CDR3 coding DNA: TGTGCCATGCATACACCAGGGGAAAGCTATGGCTACACCTTC.